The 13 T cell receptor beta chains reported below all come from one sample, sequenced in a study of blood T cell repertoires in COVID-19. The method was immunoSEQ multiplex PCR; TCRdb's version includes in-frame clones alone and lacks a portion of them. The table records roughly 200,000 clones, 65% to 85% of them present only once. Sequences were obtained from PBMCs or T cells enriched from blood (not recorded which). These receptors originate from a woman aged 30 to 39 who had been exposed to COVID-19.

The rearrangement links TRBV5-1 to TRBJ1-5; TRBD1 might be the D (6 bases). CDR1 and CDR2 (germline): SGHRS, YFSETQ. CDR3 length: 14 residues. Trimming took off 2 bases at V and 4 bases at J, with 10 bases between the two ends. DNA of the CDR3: TGCGCCAGCAGCTTAGGGGACAAGAATCAGCCCCAGCATTTT. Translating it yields CASSLGDKNQPQHF. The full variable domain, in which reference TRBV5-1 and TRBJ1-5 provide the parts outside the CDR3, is KAGVTQTPRYLIKTRGQQVTLSCSPISGHRSVSWYQQTPGQGLQFLFEYFSETQRNKGNFPGRFSGRQFSNSRSEMNVSTLELGDSALYLCASSLGDKNQPQHFGDGTRLSIL.

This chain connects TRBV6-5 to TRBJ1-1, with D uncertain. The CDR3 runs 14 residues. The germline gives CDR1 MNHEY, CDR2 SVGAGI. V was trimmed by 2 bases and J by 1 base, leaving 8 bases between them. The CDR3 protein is CASSYGGANTEAFF. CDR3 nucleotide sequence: TGTGCCAGCAGTTACGGCGGAGCGAACACTGAAGCTTTCTTT.

The CDR3 region has the DNA TGTGCCAGCAGCCCTCCAGGGGCCAGGGCTGAAAAACTGTTTTTT. Amino acids: CASSPPGARAEKLFF. The chain combines TRBV5-5 with TRBJ1-4, with D possibly matching TRBD1 (6 bases). The germline gives CDR1 SGHKS, CDR2 YYEKEE (reference sequence). There are 15 residues in the CDR3. Trimming left V 4 bases short and J 7 bases short, with 17 bases between.

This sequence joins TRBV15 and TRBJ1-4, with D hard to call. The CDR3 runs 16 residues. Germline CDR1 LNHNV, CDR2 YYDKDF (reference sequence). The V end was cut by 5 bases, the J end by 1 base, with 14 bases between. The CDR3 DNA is TGTGCCACCAGCGGTTTGGGAGCTAGAACTAATGAAAAACTGTTTTTT. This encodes CATSGLGARTNEKLFF.

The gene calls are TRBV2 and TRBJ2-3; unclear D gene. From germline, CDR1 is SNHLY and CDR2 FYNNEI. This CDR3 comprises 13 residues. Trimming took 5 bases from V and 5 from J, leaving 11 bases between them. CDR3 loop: CASSTGWLDTQYF. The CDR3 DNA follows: TGTGCCAGCAGTACCGGGTGGTTAGATACGCAGTATTTT.

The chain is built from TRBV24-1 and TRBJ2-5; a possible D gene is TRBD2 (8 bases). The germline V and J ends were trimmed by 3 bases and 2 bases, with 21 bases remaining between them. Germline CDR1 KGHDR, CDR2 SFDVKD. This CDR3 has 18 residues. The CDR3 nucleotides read TGTGCCACCAGTGATCCCAGAGGGGGCGGGGGGTTACAAGAGACCCAGTACTTC. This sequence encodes CATSDPRGGGGLQETQYF.

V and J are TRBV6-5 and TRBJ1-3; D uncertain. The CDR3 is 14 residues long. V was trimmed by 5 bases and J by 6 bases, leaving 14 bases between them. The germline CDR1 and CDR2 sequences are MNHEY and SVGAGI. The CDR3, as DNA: TGTGCCAGCAGTCTCCGAGTTACTACAAACACCATATATTTT. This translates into CASSLRVTTNTIYF.

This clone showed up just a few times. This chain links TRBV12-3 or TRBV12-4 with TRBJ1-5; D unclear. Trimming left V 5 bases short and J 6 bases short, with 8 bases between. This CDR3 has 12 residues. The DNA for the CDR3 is TGTGCCAGCAGTATTTCGCGTCAGCCCCAGCATTTT. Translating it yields CASSISRQPQHF.

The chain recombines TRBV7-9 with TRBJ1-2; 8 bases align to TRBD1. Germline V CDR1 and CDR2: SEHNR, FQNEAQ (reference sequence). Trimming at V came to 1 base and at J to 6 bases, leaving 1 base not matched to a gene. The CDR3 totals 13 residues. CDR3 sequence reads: CASSLEQGDGYTF. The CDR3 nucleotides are TGTGCCAGCAGCTTAGAACAGGGGGATGGCTACACCTTC.

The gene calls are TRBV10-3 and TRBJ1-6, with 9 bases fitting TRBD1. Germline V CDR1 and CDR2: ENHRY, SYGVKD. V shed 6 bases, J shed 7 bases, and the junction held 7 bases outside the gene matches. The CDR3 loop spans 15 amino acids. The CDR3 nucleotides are TGTGCCATCAGGGGGACAGGGATGGGAAATTCACCCCTCCACTTT. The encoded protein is CAIRGTGMGNSPLHF.

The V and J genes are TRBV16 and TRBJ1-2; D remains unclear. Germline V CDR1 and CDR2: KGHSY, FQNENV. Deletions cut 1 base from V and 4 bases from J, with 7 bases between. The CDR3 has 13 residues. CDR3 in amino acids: CASSQFGSYGYTF. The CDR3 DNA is TGTGCCAGCAGCCAATTCGGGAGCTATGGCTACACCTTC.

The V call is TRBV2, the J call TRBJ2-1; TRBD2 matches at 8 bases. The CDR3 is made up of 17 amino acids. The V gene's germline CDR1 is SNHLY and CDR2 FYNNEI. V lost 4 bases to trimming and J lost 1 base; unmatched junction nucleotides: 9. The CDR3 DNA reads TGTGCCAGCAGTGTCGTGGGTGGCGGGGGGTCCTACAATGAGCAGTTCTTC. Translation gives CASSVVGGGGSYNEQFF.

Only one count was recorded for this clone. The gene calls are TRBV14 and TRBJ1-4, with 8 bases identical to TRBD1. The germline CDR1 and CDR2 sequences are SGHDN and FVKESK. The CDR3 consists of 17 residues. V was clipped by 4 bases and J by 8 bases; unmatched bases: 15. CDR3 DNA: TGTGCCAGCAGCCCCACAACGCGGACAGGGCAGTGGGAAAAACTGTTTTTT. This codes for CASSPTTRTGQWEKLFF.